The T cell receptor (beta chain) under discussion was sequenced for a study of cytomegalovirus exposure and HLA in healthy donors. Study conclusions and caveats: V- and J-gene trimming in TCR beta was tied to a missense DCLRE1C variant by an analysis performed later. In a later analysis, TCR association rates varied by HLA locus: DRB1 most, HLA-C fewest. Researchers reported from a later analysis that most CMV-associated TCR beta chains appeared HLA-restricted. Using the classifier, cytomegalovirus status was reportedly diagnosed with high specificity and sensitivity.

On this clone itself: The antigen is not known.

The study ran its PCR with 60 Vbeta and 13 Jbeta primers. Data came from immunoSEQ multiplex PCR; TCRdb stores just in-frame clones and leaves some out. The sample includes 80,000 to 130,000 clones, 75% to 85% of them seen just once. The CDR3 covers 15 residues. The germline V gene has CDR1 MNHNS and CDR2 SASEGT. V lost 2 bases and J lost 6; bases outside the gene matches: 4. The specimen was PBMCs. The receptor was derived from a woman younger than 30 in good health and CMV-seronegative. The chain combines TRBV6-1 with TRBJ2-3; TRBD2 agrees at 11 bases. CDR3 amino acids: CASSETSGSGDTQYF. CDR3 nucleotides: TGTGCCAGCAGTGAAACTAGCGGGAGTGGGGATACGCAGTATTTT.